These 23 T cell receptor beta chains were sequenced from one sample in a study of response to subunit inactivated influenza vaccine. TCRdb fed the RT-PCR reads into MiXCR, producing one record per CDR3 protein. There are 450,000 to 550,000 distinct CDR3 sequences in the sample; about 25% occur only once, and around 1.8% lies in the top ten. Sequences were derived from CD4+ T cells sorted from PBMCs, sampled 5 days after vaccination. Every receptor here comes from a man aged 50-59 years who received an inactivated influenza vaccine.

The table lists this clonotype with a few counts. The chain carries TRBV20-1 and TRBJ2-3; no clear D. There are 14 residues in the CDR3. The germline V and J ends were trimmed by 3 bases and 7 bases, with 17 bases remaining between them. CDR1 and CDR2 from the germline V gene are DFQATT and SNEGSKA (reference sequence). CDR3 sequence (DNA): TGCAGTGCTAGCCGGGCAGGTCAGGCTAATACGCAGTATTTT. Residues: CSASRAGQANTQYF.

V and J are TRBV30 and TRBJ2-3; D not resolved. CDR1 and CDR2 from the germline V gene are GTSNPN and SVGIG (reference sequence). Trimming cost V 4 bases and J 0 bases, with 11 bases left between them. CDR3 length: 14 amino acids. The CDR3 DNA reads TGTGCCTGGAACCTCCTTCGAAGCACAGATACGCAGTATTTT. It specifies CAWNLLRSTDTQYF.

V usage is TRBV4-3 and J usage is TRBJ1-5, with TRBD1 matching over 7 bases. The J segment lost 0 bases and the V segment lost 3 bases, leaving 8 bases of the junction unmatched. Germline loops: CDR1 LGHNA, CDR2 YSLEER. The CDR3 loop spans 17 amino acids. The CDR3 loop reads CASSHPNGQVSNQPQHF. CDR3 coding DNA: TGCGCCAGCAGCCACCCCAACGGACAGGTTAGCAATCAGCCCCAGCATTTT.

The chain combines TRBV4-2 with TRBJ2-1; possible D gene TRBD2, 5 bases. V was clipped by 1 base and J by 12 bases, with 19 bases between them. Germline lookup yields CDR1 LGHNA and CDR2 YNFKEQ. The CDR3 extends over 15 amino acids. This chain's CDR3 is CASSQGDGGAPWQFF. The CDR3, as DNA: TGTGCCAGCAGCCAAGGGGATGGAGGTGCCCCGTGGCAGTTCTTC.

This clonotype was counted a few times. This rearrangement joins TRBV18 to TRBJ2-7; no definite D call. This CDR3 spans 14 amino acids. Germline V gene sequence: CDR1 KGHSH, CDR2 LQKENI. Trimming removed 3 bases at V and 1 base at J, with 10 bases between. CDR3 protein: CASSPSVRSYEQYF. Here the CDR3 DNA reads TGTGCCAGCTCACCCTCGGTCAGATCCTACGAGCAGTACTTC.

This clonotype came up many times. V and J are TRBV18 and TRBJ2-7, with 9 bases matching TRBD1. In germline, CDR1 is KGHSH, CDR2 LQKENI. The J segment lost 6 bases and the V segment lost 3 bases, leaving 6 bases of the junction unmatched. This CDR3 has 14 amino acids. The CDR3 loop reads CASSPRDRAPEQYF. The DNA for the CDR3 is TGTGCCAGCTCACCCCGGGACAGGGCCCCCGAGCAGTACTTC.

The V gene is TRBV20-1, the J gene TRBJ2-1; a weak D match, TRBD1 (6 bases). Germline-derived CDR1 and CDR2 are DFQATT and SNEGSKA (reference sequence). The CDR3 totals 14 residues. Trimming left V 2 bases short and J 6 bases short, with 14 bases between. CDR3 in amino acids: CSARRPRGGNEQFF. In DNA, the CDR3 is TGCAGTGCTAGAAGACCCAGGGGCGGCAATGAGCAGTTCTTC.

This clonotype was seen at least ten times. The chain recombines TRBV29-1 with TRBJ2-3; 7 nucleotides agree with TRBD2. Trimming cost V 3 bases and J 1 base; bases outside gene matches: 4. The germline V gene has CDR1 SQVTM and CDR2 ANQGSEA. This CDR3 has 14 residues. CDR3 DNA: TGCAGCGTTGATCCCCTAGCGGGCACAGATACGCAGTATTTT. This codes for CSVDPLAGTDTQYF.

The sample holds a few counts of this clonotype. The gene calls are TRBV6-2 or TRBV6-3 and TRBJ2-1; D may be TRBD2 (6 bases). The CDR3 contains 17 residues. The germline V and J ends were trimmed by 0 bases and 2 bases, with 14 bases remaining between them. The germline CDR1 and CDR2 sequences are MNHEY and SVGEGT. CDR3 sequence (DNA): TGTGCCAGCAGTTACTCCAGTACTGGGGGGACCTACAATGAGCAGTTCTTC. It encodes CASSYSSTGGTYNEQFF.

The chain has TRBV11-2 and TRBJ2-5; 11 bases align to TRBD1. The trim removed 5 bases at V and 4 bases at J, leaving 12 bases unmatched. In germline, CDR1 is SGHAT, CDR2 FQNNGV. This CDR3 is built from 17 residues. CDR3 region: CASSILSGTGGLETQYF. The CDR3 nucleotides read TGTGCCAGCAGCATACTTTCCGGGACAGGGGGATTAGAGACCCAGTACTTC.

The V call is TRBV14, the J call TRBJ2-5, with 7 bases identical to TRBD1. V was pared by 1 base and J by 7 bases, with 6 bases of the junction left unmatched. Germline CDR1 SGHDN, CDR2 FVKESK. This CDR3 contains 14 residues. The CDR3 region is CASSQGQGSGTQYF. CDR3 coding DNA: TGTGCCAGCAGCCAAGGACAGGGCTCTGGGACCCAGTACTTC.

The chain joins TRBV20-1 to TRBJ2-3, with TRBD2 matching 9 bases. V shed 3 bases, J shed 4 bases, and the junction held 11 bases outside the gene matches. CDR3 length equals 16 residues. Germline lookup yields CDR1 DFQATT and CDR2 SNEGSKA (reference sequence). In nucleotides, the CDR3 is TGCAGTGCTAGCCGATCAAGCGGGAGGCACCCAGATACGCAGTATTTT. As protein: CSASRSSGRHPDTQYF.

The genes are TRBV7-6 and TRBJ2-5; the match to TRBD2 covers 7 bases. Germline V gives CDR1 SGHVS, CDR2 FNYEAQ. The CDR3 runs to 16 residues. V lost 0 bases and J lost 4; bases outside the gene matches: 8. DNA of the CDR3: TGTGCCAGCAGCTTAGCAGGCGGGGGAAAGGGAGAGACCCAGTACTTC. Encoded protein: CASSLAGGGKGETQYF.

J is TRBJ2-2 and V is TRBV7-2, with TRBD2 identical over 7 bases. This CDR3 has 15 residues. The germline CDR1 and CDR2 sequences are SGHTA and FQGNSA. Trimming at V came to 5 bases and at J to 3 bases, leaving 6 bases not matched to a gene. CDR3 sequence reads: CASSPGGLHTGELFF. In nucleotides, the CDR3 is TGTGCCAGCAGCCCGGGGGGACTACACACCGGGGAGCTGTTTTTT.

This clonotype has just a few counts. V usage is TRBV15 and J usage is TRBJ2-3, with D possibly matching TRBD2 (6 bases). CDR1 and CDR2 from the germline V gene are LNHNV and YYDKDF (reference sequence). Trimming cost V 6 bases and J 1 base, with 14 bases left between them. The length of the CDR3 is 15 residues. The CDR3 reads CATRRRGAGTDTQYF. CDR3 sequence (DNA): TGTGCCACCAGAAGGAGGGGCGCCGGCACAGATACGCAGTATTTT.

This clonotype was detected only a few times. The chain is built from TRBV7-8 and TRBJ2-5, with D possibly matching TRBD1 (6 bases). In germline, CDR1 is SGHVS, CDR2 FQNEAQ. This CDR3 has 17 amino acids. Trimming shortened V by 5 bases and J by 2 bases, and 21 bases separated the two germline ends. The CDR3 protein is CASSPNLLTGEQETQYF. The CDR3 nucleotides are TGTGCCAGCAGCCCCAATCTTCTGACAGGAGAGCAAGAGACCCAGTACTTC.

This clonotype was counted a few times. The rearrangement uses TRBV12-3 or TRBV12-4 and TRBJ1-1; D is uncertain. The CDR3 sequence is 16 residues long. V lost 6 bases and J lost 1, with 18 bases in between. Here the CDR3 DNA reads TGTGCCAGCAGGGCCGGAGCAAGGATTCGGAACACTGAAGCTTTCTTT. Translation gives CASRAGARIRNTEAFF.

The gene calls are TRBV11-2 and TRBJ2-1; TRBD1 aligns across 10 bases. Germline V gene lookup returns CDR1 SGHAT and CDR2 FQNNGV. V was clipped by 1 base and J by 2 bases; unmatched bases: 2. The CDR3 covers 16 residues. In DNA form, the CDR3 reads TGTGCCAGCAGCTTAGGGGGGACAGGGGCCTACAATGAGCAGTTCTTC. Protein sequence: CASSLGGTGAYNEQFF.

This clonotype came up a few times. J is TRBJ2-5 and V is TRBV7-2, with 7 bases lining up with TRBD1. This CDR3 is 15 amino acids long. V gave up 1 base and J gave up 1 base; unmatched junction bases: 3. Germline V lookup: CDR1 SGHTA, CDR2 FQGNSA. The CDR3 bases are TGTGCCAGCAGCTTAGGACAGGGAGTCCAAGAGACCCAGTACTTC. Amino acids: CASSLGQGVQETQYF. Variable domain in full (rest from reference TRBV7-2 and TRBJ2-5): GAGVSQSPSNKVTEKGKDVELRCDPISGHTALYWYRQSLGQGLEFLIYFQGNSAPDKSGLPSDRFSAERTGGSVSTLTIQRTQQEDSAVYLCASSLGQGVQETQYFGPGTRLLVL.

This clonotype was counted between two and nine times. For the CDR3, the DNA is TGTGCCAGCAGCCAAGATAGGGGACTAGCGGGATCCTACGAGCAGTACTTC. It encodes CASSQDRGLAGSYEQYF. The V call is TRBV4-2, the J call TRBJ2-7, with TRBD2 matching over 13 bases. V dropped 0 bases and J dropped 1; count of bases not matched to a gene: 3. The germline V gene has CDR1 LGHNA and CDR2 YNFKEQ. The CDR3 is 17 amino acids.

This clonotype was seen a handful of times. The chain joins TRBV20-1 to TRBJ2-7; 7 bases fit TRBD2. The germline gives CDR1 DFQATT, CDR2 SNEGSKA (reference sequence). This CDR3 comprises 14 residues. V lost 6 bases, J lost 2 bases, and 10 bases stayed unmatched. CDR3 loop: CSAAGPRATYEQYF. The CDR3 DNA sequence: TGCAGTGCAGCGGGACCCAGGGCTACCTACGAGCAGTACTTC.

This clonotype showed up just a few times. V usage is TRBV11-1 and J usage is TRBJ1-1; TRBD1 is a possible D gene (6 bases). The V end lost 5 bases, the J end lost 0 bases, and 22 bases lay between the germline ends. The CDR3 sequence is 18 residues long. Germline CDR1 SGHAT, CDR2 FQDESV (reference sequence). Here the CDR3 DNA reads TGTGCCAGCAGCGCACAACCCAACAGGGCTCGAATGAACACTGAAGCTTTCTTT. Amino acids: CASSAQPNRARMNTEAFF. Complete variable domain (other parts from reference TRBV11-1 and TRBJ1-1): EAEVAQSPRYKITEKSQAVAFWCDPISGHATLYWYRQILGQGPELLVQFQDESVVDDSQLPKDRFSAERLKGVDSTLKIQPAELGDSAMYLCASSAQPNRARMNTEAFFGQGTRLTVV.

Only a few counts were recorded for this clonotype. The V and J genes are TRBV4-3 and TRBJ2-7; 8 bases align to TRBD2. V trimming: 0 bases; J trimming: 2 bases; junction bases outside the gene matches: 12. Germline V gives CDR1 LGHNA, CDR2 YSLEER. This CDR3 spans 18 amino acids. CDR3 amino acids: CASSQDWFSGGVTYEQYF. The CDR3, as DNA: TGCGCCAGCAGCCAAGATTGGTTCAGCGGGGGCGTAACCTACGAGCAGTACTTC.